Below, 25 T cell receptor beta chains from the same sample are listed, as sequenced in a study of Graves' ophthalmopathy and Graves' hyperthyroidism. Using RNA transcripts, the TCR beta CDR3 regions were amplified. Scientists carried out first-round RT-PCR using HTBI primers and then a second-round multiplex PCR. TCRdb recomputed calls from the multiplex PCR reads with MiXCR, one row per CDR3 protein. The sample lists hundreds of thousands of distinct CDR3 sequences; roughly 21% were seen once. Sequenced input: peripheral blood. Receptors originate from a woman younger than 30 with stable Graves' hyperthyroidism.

The CDR3 nucleotides are TGTGCCAGTAGTATGTGGGACAGACGTCCCCAAGAGACCCAGTACTTC. This encodes CASSMWDRRPQETQYF. The chain couples TRBV19 to TRBJ2-5, with 7 bases lining up with TRBD1. The CDR3 spans 16 residues. Germline CDR1 LNHDA, CDR2 SQIVND (reference sequence). J lost 1 base, V lost 3 bases, and 8 bases had no gene match.

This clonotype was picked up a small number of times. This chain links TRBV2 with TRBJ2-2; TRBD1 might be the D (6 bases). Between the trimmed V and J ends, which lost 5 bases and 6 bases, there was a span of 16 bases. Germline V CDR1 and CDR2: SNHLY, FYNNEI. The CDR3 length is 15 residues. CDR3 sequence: CASSSGQKIPGELFF. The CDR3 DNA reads TGTGCCAGCAGTTCTGGACAGAAAATACCCGGGGAGCTGTTTTTT.

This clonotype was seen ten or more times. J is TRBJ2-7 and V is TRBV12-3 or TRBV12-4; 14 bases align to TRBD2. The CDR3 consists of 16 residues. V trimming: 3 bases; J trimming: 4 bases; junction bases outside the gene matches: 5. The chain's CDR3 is CASSLTRLAGGYEQYF. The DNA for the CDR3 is TGTGCCAGCAGTTTGACGAGACTAGCGGGAGGGTACGAGCAGTACTTC.

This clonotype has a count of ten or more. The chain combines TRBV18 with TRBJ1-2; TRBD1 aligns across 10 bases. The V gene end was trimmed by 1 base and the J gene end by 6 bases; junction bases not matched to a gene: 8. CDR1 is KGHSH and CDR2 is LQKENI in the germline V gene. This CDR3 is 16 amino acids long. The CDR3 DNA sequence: TGTGCCAGCTCACCACAATCCGGGACAGGGGACGATGGCTACACCTTC. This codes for CASSPQSGTGDDGYTF.

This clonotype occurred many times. CDR3: CSARSFAEAFF. CDR3 in DNA: TGCAGTGCTAGATCTTTTGCTGAAGCTTTCTTT. The V call is TRBV20-1, the J call TRBJ1-1; D unresolved. Germline-derived CDR1 and CDR2 are DFQATT and SNEGSKA (reference sequence). The germline V and J ends were trimmed by 2 bases and 6 bases, with 7 bases remaining between them. The CDR3 has 11 residues.

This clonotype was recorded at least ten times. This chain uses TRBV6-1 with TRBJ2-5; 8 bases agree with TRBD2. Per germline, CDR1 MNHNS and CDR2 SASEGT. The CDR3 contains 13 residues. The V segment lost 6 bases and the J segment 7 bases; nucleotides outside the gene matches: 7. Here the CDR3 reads CASSLEREWTQYF. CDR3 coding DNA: TGTGCCAGCAGCCTGGAGCGGGAGTGGACCCAGTACTTC.

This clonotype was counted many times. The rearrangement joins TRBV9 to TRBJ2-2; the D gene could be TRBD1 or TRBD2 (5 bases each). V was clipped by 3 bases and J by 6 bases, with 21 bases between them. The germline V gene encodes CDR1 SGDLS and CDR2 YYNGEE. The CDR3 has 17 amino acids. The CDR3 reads CASSAPLGDSFPGELFF. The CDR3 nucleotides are TGTGCCAGCAGCGCACCTTTGGGAGACAGTTTCCCCGGGGAGCTGTTTTTT.

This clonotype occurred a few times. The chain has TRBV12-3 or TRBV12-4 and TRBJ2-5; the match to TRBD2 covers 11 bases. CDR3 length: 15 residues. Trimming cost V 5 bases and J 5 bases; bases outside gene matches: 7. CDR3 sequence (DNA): TGTGCCAGCAGTACCACTAGCGGGAGCGCCGAGACCCAGTACTTC. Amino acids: CASSTTSGSAETQYF.

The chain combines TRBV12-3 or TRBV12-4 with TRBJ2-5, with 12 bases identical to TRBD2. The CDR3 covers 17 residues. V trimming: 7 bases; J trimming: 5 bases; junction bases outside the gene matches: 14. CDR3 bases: TGTGCCAGCACCGCCCGCATCACTAGCGGGGGGTCGGAGACCCAGTACTTC. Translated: CASTARITSGGSETQYF.

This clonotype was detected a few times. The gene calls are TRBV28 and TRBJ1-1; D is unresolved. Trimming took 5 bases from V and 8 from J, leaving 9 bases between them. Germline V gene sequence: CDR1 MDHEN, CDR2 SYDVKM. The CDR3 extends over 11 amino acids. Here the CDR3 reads CASSVTGEAFF. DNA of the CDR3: TGTGCCAGCAGTGTTACGGGGGAAGCTTTCTTT.

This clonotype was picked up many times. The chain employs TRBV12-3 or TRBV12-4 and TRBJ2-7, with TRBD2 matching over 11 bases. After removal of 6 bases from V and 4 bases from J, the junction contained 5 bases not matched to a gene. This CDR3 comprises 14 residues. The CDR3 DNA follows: TGTGCCAGCAGCCTAGCGGGGGGAAGGTACGAGCAGTACTTC. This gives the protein CASSLAGGRYEQYF.

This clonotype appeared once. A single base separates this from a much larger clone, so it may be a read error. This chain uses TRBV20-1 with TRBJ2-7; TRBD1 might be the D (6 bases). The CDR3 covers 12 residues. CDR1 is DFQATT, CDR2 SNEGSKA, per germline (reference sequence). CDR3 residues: CSANIPGDEQCF. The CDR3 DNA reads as TGCAGTGCCAATATACCAGGGGACGAGCAGTGCTTC.

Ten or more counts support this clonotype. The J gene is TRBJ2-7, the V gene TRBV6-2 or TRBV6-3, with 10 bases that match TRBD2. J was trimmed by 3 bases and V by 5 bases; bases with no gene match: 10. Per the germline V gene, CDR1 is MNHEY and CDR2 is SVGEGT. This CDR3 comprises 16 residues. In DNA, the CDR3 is TGTGCCAGCAGTGGCGGGACTAGCGAACTTTTCTACGAGCAGTACTTC. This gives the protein CASSGGTSELFYEQYF.

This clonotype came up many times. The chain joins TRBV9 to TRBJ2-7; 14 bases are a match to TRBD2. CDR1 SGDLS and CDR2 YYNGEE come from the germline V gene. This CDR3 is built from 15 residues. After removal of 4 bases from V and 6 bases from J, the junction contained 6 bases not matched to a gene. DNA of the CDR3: TGTGCCAGCAGCCCCCGAGGGACTAGCGGGAGCGAGCAGTACTTC. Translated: CASSPRGTSGSEQYF.

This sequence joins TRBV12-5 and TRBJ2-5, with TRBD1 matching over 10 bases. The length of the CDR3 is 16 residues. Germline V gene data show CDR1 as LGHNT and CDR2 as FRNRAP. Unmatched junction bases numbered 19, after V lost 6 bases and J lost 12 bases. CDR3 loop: CASGLGTGALQETEYF. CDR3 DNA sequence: TGTGCTAGTGGCCTCGGGACAGGGGCTCTCCAAGAGACGGAGTACTTC.

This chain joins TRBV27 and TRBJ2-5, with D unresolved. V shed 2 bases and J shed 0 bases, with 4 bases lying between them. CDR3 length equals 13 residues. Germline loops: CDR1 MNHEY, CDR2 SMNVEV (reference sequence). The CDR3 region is CASSLEYQETQYF. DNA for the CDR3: TGTGCCAGCAGTTTAGAGTACCAAGAGACCCAGTACTTC.

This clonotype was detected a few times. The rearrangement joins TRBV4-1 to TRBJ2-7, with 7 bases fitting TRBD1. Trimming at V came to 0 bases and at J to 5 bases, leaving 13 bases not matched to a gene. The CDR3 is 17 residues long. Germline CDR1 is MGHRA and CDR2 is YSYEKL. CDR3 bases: TGCGCCAGCAGCCAAGATCGAACTTTGACAGGGAGAAACGAGCAGTACTTC. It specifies CASSQDRTLTGRNEQYF.

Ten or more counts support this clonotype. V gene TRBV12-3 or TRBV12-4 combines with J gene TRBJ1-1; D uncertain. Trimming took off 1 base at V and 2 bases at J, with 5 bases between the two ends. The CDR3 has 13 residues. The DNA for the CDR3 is TGTGCCAGCAGTTTAGGGGATAACACTGAAGCTTTCTTT. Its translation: CASSLGDNTEAFF.

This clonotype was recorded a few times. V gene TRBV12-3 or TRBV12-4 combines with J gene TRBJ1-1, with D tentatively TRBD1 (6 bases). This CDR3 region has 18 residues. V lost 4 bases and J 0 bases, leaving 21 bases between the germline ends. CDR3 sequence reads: CASSSWDIFGAMNTEAFF. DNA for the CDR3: TGTGCCAGCAGTTCTTGGGACATTTTTGGGGCGATGAACACTGAAGCTTTCTTT.

CDR3 nucleotides: TGTGCCAGCAGCCCCCGCCGATTCATGAACACTGAAGCTTTCTTT. Its protein is CASSPRRFMNTEAFF. The chain employs TRBV7-2 and TRBJ1-1, with D unresolved. V gave up 5 bases and J gave up 0 bases, with 13 bases separating them. Germline V gene data show CDR1 as SGHTA and CDR2 as FQGNSA. This CDR3 has 15 amino acids.

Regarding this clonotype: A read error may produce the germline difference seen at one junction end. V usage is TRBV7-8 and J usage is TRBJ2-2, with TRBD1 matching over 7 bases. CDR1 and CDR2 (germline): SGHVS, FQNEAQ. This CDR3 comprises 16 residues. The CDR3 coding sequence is TGTGCCAGCAGCGATATTGAGGGGGCGAACACCGAGGAGCTGTTTTTT. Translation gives CASSDIEGANTEELFF.

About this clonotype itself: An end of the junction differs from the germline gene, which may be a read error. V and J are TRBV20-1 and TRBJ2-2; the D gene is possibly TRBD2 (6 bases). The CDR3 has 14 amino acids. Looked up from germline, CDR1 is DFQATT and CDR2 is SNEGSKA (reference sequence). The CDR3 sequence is CSAGIASSGGDLFF. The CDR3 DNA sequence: TGCAGTGCGGGGATAGCCTCGAGTGGAGGGGATCTGTTTTTT.

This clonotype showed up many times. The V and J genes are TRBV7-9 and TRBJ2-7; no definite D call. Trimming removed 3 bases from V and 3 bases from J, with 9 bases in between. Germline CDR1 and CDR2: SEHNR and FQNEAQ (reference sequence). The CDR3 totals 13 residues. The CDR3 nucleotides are TGTGCCAGCAGCTTCCACCACAGCTACGAGCAGTACTTC. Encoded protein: CASSFHHSYEQYF. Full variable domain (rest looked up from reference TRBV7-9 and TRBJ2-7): DTGVSQNPRHKITKRGQNVTFRCDPISEHNRLYWYRQTLGQGPEFLTYFQNEAQLEKSRLLSDRFSAERPKGSFSTLEIQRTEQGDSAMYLCASSFHHSYEQYFGPGTRLTVT.

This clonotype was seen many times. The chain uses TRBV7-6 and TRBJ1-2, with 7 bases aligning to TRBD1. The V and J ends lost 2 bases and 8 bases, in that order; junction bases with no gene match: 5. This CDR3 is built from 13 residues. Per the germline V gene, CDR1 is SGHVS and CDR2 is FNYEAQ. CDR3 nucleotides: TGTGCCAGCAGCTTAACGACAGGGAACGGCTACACCTTC. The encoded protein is CASSLTTGNGYTF.

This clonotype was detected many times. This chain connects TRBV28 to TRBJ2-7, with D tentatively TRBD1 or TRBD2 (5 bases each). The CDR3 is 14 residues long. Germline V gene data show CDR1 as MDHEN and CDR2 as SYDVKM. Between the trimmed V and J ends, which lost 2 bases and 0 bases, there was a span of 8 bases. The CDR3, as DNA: TGTGCCAGCAGTTTAGGGACCCCCTCCTACGAGCAGTACTTC. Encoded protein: CASSLGTPSYEQYF.